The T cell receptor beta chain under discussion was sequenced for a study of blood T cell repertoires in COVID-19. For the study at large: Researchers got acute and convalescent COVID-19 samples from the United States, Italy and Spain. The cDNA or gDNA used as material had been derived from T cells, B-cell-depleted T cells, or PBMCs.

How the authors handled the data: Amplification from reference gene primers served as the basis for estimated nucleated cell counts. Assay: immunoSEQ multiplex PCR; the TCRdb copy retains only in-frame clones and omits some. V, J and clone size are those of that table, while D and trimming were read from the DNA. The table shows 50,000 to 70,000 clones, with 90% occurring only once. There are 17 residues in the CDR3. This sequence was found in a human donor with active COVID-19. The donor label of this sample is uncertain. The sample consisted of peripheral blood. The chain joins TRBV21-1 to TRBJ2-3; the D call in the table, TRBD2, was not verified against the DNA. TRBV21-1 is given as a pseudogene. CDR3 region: CASSRLMGGGSPDTQYF. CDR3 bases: TGTGCCAGCAGCAGGCTAATGGGGGGGGGTAGCCCAGATACGCAGTATTTT.